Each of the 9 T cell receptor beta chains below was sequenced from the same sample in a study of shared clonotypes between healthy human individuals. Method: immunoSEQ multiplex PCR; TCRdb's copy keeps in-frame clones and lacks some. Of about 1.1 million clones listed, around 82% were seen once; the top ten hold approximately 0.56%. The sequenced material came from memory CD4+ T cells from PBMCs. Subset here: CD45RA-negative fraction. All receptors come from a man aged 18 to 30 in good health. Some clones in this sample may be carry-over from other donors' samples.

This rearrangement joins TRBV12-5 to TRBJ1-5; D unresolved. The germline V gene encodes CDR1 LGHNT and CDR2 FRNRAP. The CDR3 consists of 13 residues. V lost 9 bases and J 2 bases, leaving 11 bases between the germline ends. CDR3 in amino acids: CARVKDGNQPQHF. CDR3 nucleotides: TGTGCTAGGGTTAAGGATGGCAATCAGCCCCAGCATTTT.

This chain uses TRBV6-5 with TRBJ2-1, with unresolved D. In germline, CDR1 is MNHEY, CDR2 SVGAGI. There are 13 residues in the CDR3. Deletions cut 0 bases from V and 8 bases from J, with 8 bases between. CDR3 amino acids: CASSYSRLDEQFF. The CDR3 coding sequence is TGTGCCAGCAGTTACTCGAGATTAGATGAGCAGTTCTTC.

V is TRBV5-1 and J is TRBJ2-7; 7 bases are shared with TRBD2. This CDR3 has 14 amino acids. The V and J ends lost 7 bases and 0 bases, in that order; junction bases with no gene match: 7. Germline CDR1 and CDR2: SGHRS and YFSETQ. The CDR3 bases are TGCGCCAGCCGACTAGCACTAAGCTCCTACGAGCAGTACTTC. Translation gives CASRLALSSYEQYF.

This CDR3 reads CASSSGTPNTGELFF. As DNA, the CDR3 is TGCGCCAGCAGTTCCGGGACGCCGAACACCGGGGAGCTGTTTTTT. The chain recombines TRBV5-1 with TRBJ2-2, with D perhaps matching TRBD1 or TRBD2 (5 bases each). V lost 5 bases, J lost 0 bases, and 11 bases lay in between. The germline V gene has CDR1 SGHRS and CDR2 YFSETQ. The CDR3 is made up of 15 amino acids.

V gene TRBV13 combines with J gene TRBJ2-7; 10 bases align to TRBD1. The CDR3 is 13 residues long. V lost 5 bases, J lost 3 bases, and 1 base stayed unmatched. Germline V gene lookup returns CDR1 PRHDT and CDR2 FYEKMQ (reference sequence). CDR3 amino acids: CASSRDRGYEQYF. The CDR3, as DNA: TGTGCCAGCAGCCGGGACAGGGGCTACGAGCAGTACTTC.

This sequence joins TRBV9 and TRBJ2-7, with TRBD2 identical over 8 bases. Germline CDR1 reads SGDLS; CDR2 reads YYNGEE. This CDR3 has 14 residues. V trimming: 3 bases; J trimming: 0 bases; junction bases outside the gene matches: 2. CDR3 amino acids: CASSGTSYSYEQYF. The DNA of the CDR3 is TGTGCCAGCAGCGGGACTAGCTACTCCTACGAGCAGTACTTC.

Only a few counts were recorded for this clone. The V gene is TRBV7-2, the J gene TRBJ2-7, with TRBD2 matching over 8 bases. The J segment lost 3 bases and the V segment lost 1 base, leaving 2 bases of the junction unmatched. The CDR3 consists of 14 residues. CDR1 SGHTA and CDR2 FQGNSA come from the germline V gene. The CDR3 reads CASSLGTSYYEQYF. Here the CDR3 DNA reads TGTGCCAGCAGCTTAGGGACTAGCTACTACGAGCAGTACTTC.

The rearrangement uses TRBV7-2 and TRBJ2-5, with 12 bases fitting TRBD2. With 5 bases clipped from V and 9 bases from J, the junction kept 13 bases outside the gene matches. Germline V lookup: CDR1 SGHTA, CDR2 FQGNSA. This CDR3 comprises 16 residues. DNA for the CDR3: TGTGCCAGCAGCGCATCTAGCGGGAGGGCCTTACCATCCCAGTACTTC. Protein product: CASSASSGRALPSQYF.

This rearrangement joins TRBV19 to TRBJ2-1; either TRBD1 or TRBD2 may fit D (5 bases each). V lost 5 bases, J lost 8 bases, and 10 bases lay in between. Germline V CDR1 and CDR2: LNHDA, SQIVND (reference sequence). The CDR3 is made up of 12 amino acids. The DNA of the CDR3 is TGTGCCAGTAGTGTGAGGGGCGATGAGCAGTTCTTC. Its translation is CASSVRGDEQFF. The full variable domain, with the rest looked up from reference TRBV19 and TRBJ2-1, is DGGITQSPKYLFRKEGQNVTLSCEQNLNHDAMYWYRQDPGQGLRLIYYSQIVNDFQKGDIAEGYSVSREKKESFPLTVTSAQKNPTAFYLCASSVRGDEQFFGPGTRLTVL.